The 21 T cell receptor beta chains listed next were all sequenced from one sample in a study of Graves' ophthalmopathy and Graves' hyperthyroidism. As the template, RNA transcripts were used to amplify TCR beta CDR3 regions. Second-round multiplex PCR came after a first-round RT-PCR that employed HTBI primers. TCRdb called the multiplex PCR reads again in MiXCR, with one record for every CDR3 protein. The sample lists hundreds of thousands of distinct CDR3 sequences, about 21% occurring once. Sequencing input: peripheral blood. These receptors all come from a woman aged 18-30 years with stable Graves' hyperthyroidism.

This clonotype was counted many times. This chain joins TRBV19 and TRBJ1-5, with D tentatively TRBD1 (6 bases). Trimming took off 7 bases at V and 7 bases at J, with 14 bases between the two ends. The CDR3 consists of 13 residues. Germline V gene data show CDR1 as LNHDA and CDR2 as SQIVND (reference sequence). The CDR3 sequence is CASNKGGGQPQHF. In nucleotides, the CDR3 is TGTGCCAGTAATAAGGGGGGCGGGCAGCCCCAGCATTTT. The full variable domain, rest sourced from reference TRBV19 and TRBJ1-5, is DGGITQSPKYLFRKEGQNVTLSCEQNLNHDAMYWYRQDPGQGLRLIYYSQIVNDFQKGDIAEGYSVSREKKESFPLTVTSAQKNPTAFYLCASNKGGGQPQHFGDGTRLSIL.

In this sample, this clonotype turned up many times. The chain has TRBV10-3 and TRBJ2-4, with 9 bases that match TRBD1. From germline, CDR1 is ENHRY and CDR2 SYGVKD. V gave up 4 bases and J gave up 9 bases; unmatched junction bases: 7. CDR3 length: 14 residues. The CDR3, as DNA: TGTGCCATCAGTGGGACAGGGGAGATGGGCATTCAGTACTTC. Translating it yields CAISGTGEMGIQYF.

This chain links TRBV6-2 or TRBV6-3 with TRBJ1-2, with no clear D. Germline V gives CDR1 MNHEY, CDR2 SVGEGT. V was trimmed by 8 bases and J by 7 bases, leaving 20 bases between them. CDR3 length: 14 residues. DNA of the CDR3: TGTGCCAGCGCACCTAACGGAGACTCTGCTGGCTACACCTTC. Its translation is CASAPNGDSAGYTF.

This clonotype was recorded at least ten times. The genes are TRBV19 and TRBJ2-7; 9 nucleotides match TRBD1. Germline CDR1 is LNHDA and CDR2 is SQIVND (reference sequence). This CDR3 spans 15 amino acids. The V gene end was trimmed by 6 bases and the J gene end by 0 bases; junction bases not matched to a gene: 6. CDR3 sequence: CASRKDRGNSYEQYF. CDR3 nucleotide sequence: TGTGCCAGTAGGAAGGACAGGGGTAACTCCTACGAGCAGTACTTC.

This clonotype turned up a few times. The gene calls are TRBV12-3 or TRBV12-4 and TRBJ2-7; maybe TRBD1 (5 bases). CDR3 length: 13 residues. Trimming removed 6 bases at V and 2 bases at J, with 11 bases between. CDR3: CASRPQGPYEQYF. The CDR3 DNA reads TGTGCCAGCAGGCCGCAGGGTCCCTACGAGCAGTACTTC.

This clonotype was counted many times. The chain has TRBV12-3 or TRBV12-4 and TRBJ2-5, with 8 bases identical to TRBD2. J gave up 5 bases and V 7 bases, and 9 bases lay outside the gene matches. The CDR3 has 14 residues. The CDR3 region has the DNA TGTGCCAGCAACCCAGGTAGCGGGGTTGAGACCCAGTACTTC. It specifies CASNPGSGVETQYF.

This chain connects TRBV6-5 to TRBJ2-7; D not certain. V lost 0 bases to trimming and J lost 5 bases, with 8 bases between them. Germline CDR1 is MNHEY and CDR2 is SVGAGI. The CDR3 contains 13 residues. The CDR3 is CASSYSGLDEQYF. The CDR3 coding sequence is TGTGCCAGCAGTTACTCGGGGTTGGACGAGCAGTACTTC.

This clonotype was counted many times. The J gene is TRBJ1-5, the V gene TRBV6-2 or TRBV6-3, with D perhaps TRBD1 (6 bases). The CDR3 covers 13 residues. Germline V gene data show CDR1 as MNHEY and CDR2 as SVGEGT. V was cut by 6 bases and J by 7 bases, with 13 bases left in between. The CDR3 bases are TGTGCCAGCAGCGGTCAGGGGCGGCAGCCCCAGCATTTT. It codes for CASSGQGRQPQHF.

This chain joins TRBV11-2 and TRBJ2-7, with D possibly being TRBD1 (7 bases). The CDR3 consists of 16 residues. V lost 3 bases to trimming and J lost 3 bases, with 18 bases between them. Germline V gene data show CDR1 as SGHAT and CDR2 as FQNNGV. CDR3 sequence (DNA): TGTGCCAGCAGCTTTTTCCGACAGGGTAGCGGCTACGAGCAGTACTTC. Translated: CASSFFRQGSGYEQYF. Looking up the rest from reference TRBV11-2 and TRBJ2-7 gives the full variable domain: EAGVAQSPRYKIIEKRQSVAFWCNPISGHATLYWYQQILGQGPKLLIQFQNNGVVDDSQLPKDRFSAERLKGVDSTLKIQPAKLEDSAVYLCASSFFRQGSGYEQYFGPGTRLTVT.

The chain has TRBV27 and TRBJ1-6, with D perhaps TRBD1 (5 bases). The CDR3 spans 13 residues. V lost 8 bases and J lost 7, with 12 bases in between. Germline V CDR1 and CDR2: MNHEY, SMNVEV (reference sequence). In DNA form, the CDR3 reads TGTGCCAGCGCGGTGACAGAAAATTCACCCCTCCACTTT. Protein product: CASAVTENSPLHF.

The chain links TRBV11-2 to TRBJ2-2; D may be TRBD1 (6 bases). V was cut by 1 base and J by 4 bases, with 22 bases left in between. This CDR3 region has 19 residues. Germline values: CDR1 SGHAT, CDR2 FQNNGV. The CDR3 bases are TGTGCCAGCAGCTTAGTCTTTGAGGGGGATCGCGGCGGCACCGGGGAGCTGTTTTTT. It is translated as CASSLVFEGDRGGTGELFF.

This chain links TRBV5-6 with TRBJ2-5; the match to TRBD1 covers 7 bases. The CDR3 sequence is 18 residues long. V lost 4 bases and J lost 1; bases outside the gene matches: 16. The germline V gene has CDR1 SGHDT and CDR2 YYEEEE. The CDR3 DNA reads TGTGCCAGCAGCCTTTGGGAGACACCGGACAGGCCCCAAGAGACCCAGTACTTC. Its translation: CASSLWETPDRPQETQYF.

This clonotype was found many times. The chain joins TRBV7-3 to TRBJ1-5; 8 positions match TRBD1. Germline V gives CDR1 SGHTA, CDR2 FQGTGA. V lost 7 bases and J lost 0; bases outside the gene matches: 8. This CDR3 is 16 amino acids long. The CDR3 region is CASTRDRTYSNQPQHF. CDR3 nucleotide sequence: TGTGCCAGCACCCGGGACAGGACTTATAGCAATCAGCCCCAGCATTTT.

This clonotype was seen many times. This chain connects TRBV13 to TRBJ2-5; the D is unclear. The V gene's germline CDR1 is PRHDT and CDR2 FYEKMQ (reference sequence). CDR3 length equals 14 residues. The V gene lost 4 bases and the J gene lost 3 bases, with 12 bases spanning the gap. Here the CDR3 reads CASSSRRLEETQYF. The CDR3 DNA reads as TGTGCCAGCAGCTCGCGGCGTCTCGAAGAGACCCAGTACTTC.

This clonotype was recorded at least ten times. The chain carries TRBV7-9 and TRBJ1-1; 7 bases align to TRBD1. The length of the CDR3 is 13 residues. With V trimmed by 6 bases and J by 10 bases, 11 bases remained unmatched. CDR1 is SEHNR and CDR2 is FQNEAQ in the germline V gene (reference sequence). CDR3 DNA sequence: TGTGCCAGCAGTCCAGAGGGGGCACGCCCAGCTTTCTTT. It yields the protein CASSPEGARPAFF. Combining the CDR3 with reference TRBV7-9 and TRBJ1-1 gives the whole variable domain DTGVSQNPRHKITKRGQNVTFRCDPISEHNRLYWYRQTLGQGPEFLTYFQNEAQLEKSRLLSDRFSAERPKGSFSTLEIQRTEQGDSAMYLCASSPEGARPAFFGQGTRLTVV.

This clonotype was counted at least ten times. The chain recombines TRBV2 with TRBJ1-5; the D gene is possibly TRBD1 (5 bases). CDR1 is SNHLY, CDR2 FYNNEI, per germline. The CDR3 loop spans 14 amino acids. V lost 6 bases and J 4 bases, leaving 13 bases between the germline ends. The CDR3 nucleotides are TGTGCCAGCAGGGAAAGACAGTCAAATCAGCCCCAGCATTTT. The encoded protein is CASRERQSNQPQHF.

The chain recombines TRBV6-2 or TRBV6-3 with TRBJ2-5; D uncertain. From germline, CDR1 is MNHEY and CDR2 SVGEGT. The CDR3 spans 12 residues. Trimming pared 2 bases from V and 4 bases from J, leaving 5 bases between. The CDR3 spells CASSYRPETQYF. In nucleotides, the CDR3 is TGTGCCAGCAGTTACCGTCCAGAGACCCAGTACTTC.

This clonotype was observed at least ten times. The rearrangement joins TRBV11-2 to TRBJ2-4, with TRBD2 as a possible D gene (6 bases). Trimming pared 1 base from V and 5 bases from J, leaving 15 bases between. This CDR3 has 16 amino acids. Germline CDR1 and CDR2: SGHAT and FQNNGV. The DNA of the CDR3 is TGTGCCAGCAGCTTAGGGGCACGGGAGTGGGAAAACATTCAGTACTTC. Translation gives CASSLGAREWENIQYF.

This clonotype was recorded a few times. The chain uses TRBV6-2 or TRBV6-3 and TRBJ2-3; 9 bases map to TRBD2. The trim removed 6 bases at V and 0 bases at J, leaving 10 bases unmatched. CDR3 length equals 17 residues. The germline V gene encodes CDR1 MNHEY and CDR2 SVGEGT. DNA for the CDR3: TGTGCCAGCAGGCCTCTCCTAGCGGGATCTAGCACAGATACGCAGTATTTT. It is translated as CASRPLLAGSSTDTQYF.

Ten or more counts support this clonotype. The gene calls are TRBV20-1 and TRBJ1-1, with unresolved D. The CDR3 length is 11 residues. V was trimmed by 4 bases and J by 3 bases, leaving 6 bases between them. The germline CDR1 and CDR2 sequences are DFQATT and SNEGSKA (reference sequence). The CDR3 DNA reads TGCAGTGCTATGTTGGACACTGAAGCTTTCTTT. It yields the protein CSAMLDTEAFF.

This clonotype has at least ten counts. This sequence joins TRBV7-2 and TRBJ2-5; a possible D gene is TRBD1 (6 bases). Germline V CDR1 and CDR2: SGHTA, FQGNSA. V was shortened by 0 bases and J by 5 bases, with 16 bases between the two germline ends. This CDR3 region has 16 residues. The CDR3 DNA is TGTGCCAGCAGCTTAGCGGCTTACAGGGTGTCGGAGACCCAGTACTTC. Translated, it gives CASSLAAYRVSETQYF.